This T cell receptor (beta chain) emerged from a study of shared clonotypes between healthy human individuals. Study-level results: Enrolling few donors narrowed the genetic and exposure-history diversity that was represented.

The naive CD8 population came from CD45RO-negative cells selected for CCR7, without terminally differentiated effector memory CD45RA+ cells. A word on this clone: The target antigen is unknown.

V shed 3 bases and J 3 bases; nucleotides not matched to a gene: 5. The CDR3 runs 14 residues. Germline V gene lookup returns CDR1 LNHNV and CDR2 YYDKDF (reference sequence). Using immunoSEQ multiplex PCR, the repertoire was profiled, and TCRdb retains in-frame clones only, with some absent. The data show around 2,000,000 clones, approximately 94% seen once. The clonotype originates from a man in his late teens or twenties in good health. The sequencing sample was made of naive CD8+ T cells sorted from blood. The chain links TRBV15 to TRBJ2-7; 7 bases align to TRBD1. CDR3 amino acids: CATSSGTANYEQYF. In nucleotides, the CDR3 is TGTGCCACCAGCAGCGGGACAGCCAACTACGAGCAGTACTTC. The variable domain in full, completed from reference TRBV15 and TRBJ2-7, reads DAMVIQNPRYQVTQFGKPVTLSCSQTLNHNVMYWYQQKSSQAPKLLFHYYDKDFNNEADTPDNFQSRRPNTSFCFLDIRSPGLGDTAMYLCATSSGTANYEQYFGPGTRLTVT.